One and the same sample provided the 29 T cell receptor beta chains below, sequenced in a study of shared clonotypes between healthy human individuals. This table comes from immunoSEQ multiplex PCR, and its TCRdb copy is limited to in-frame clones, with some not included. The sample carries 2 million to 2.5 million clones, approximately 93% recorded once. The material sequenced was naive CD4+ T cells from PBMCs. Sample subset: CD45RA+ positively selected. These receptors came from a man between 18 and 35 years old in good health. Some clones in this sample may be carry-over from other donors' samples.

The rearrangement links TRBV10-1 to TRBJ1-1, with D possibly TRBD1 on 5 matching bases. The V end was cut by 0 bases, the J end by 8 bases, with 16 bases between. Germline CDR1 WNHNN, CDR2 SYGVQD (reference sequence). The CDR3 has 15 residues. CDR3 amino acids: CASSESTGTKAEAFF. The DNA for the CDR3 is TGCGCCAGCAGTGAGTCGACCGGGACTAAGGCGGAAGCTTTCTTT.

This clone was seen only a few times. This chain connects TRBV6-1 to TRBJ1-5; D is ambiguous. V dropped 1 base and J dropped 3 bases, with 7 bases sitting between them. CDR1 and CDR2 (germline): MNHNS, SASEGT. This CDR3 has 14 amino acids. Here the CDR3 DNA reads TGTGCCAGCAGTGAAGGGAGACACAATCAGCCCCAGCATTTT. It yields the protein CASSEGRHNQPQHF.

The V call is TRBV10-3, the J call TRBJ1-5; D possibly corresponds to TRBD1 (5 bases). The CDR3 is 13 amino acids. Germline V gives CDR1 ENHRY, CDR2 SYGVKD. V shed 6 bases and J shed 4 bases, with 10 bases lying between them. CDR3 sequence: CAIRPGRNQPQHF. DNA for the CDR3: TGTGCCATCAGGCCGGGACGTAATCAGCCCCAGCATTTT.

The chain couples TRBV7-9 to TRBJ2-1, with D tentatively TRBD2 (5 bases). V dropped 3 bases and J dropped 8 bases, with 17 bases sitting between them. The CDR3 sequence is 15 residues long. In germline, CDR1 is SEHNR, CDR2 FQNEAQ (reference sequence). The CDR3 coding sequence is TGTGCCAGCAGCTTCGTCCGGGGATCCAATGATGAGCAGTTCTTC. Protein product: CASSFVRGSNDEQFF.

The chain joins TRBV4-2 to TRBJ1-2; TRBD1 agrees at 8 bases. The V gene end was trimmed by 4 bases and the J gene end by 4 bases; junction bases not matched to a gene: 23. Looked up from germline, CDR1 is LGHNA and CDR2 is YNFKEQ. This CDR3 has 20 residues. This CDR3 is CASSPRSAGTGGMGGYGYTF. The CDR3 coding sequence is TGTGCCAGCAGCCCCCGTTCCGCCGGAACAGGGGGGATGGGGGGCTATGGCTACACCTTC.

The J gene is TRBJ2-7, the V gene TRBV5-1, with 8 bases matching TRBD2. Trimming cost V 4 bases and J 4 bases; bases outside gene matches: 13. Per germline, CDR1 SGHRS and CDR2 YFSETQ. This CDR3 comprises 16 residues. The CDR3 spells CASSLPGGGGMYEQYF. The DNA for the CDR3 is TGCGCCAGCAGCCTCCCCGGGGGGGGAGGTATGTACGAGCAGTACTTC.

The sample holds a few counts of this clone. The sample contains more than one DNA sequence encoding this CDR3. The chain recombines TRBV2 with TRBJ2-7; D is ambiguous. Trimming left V 2 bases short and J 3 bases short, with 2 bases between. The CDR3 is made up of 11 amino acids. The V gene's germline CDR1 is SNHLY and CDR2 FYNNEI. CDR3 DNA: TGTGCCAGCAGTGAATACTACGAGCAGTACTTC. It yields the protein CASSEYYEQYF.

CDR3 DNA: TGTGCCAGCAGTTCTCCCCGAGCCAACAGAAACACCATATATTTT. Protein sequence: CASSSPRANRNTIYF. V gene TRBV6-6 combines with J gene TRBJ1-3; D not certain. Looked up from germline, CDR1 is MNHNY and CDR2 is SVGAGI (reference sequence). This CDR3 is 15 amino acids long. Trimming removed 4 bases from V and 5 bases from J, with 15 bases in between.

V and J are TRBV14 and TRBJ2-3, with 14 bases fitting TRBD2. The CDR3 loop spans 19 amino acids. Germline V gene lookup returns CDR1 SGHDN and CDR2 FVKESK. Trimming at V came to 2 bases and at J to 0 bases, leaving 7 bases not matched to a gene. DNA of the CDR3: TGTGCCAGCAGCCAAAGTGGGACTAGCGGGGGCCTTAGCACAGATACGCAGTATTTT. Protein sequence: CASSQSGTSGGLSTDTQYF.

The V call is TRBV10-3, the J call TRBJ2-1, with D perhaps TRBD1 (6 bases). Germline-derived CDR1 and CDR2 are ENHRY and SYGVKD. This CDR3 is 18 amino acids long. V shed 2 bases and J shed 3 bases, with 20 bases lying between them. The CDR3 DNA follows: TGTGCCATCAGTGAGGGGTTCATGAGGGGACAAAACTACAATGAGCAGTTCTTC. Amino acids: CAISEGFMRGQNYNEQFF.

The chain joins TRBV28 to TRBJ1-2, with D possibly being TRBD1 (6 bases). Germline V gene lookup returns CDR1 MDHEN and CDR2 SYDVKM. Trimming cost V 5 bases and J 2 bases, with 12 bases left between them. CDR3 length equals 14 residues. The CDR3 sequence is CASSTTGSNYGYTF. CDR3 bases: TGTGCCAGCAGTACGACAGGCTCGAACTATGGCTACACCTTC.

The chain employs TRBV27 and TRBJ1-4, with TRBD1 identical over 9 bases. The J segment lost 5 bases and the V segment lost 6 bases, leaving 4 bases of the junction unmatched. From germline, CDR1 is MNHEY and CDR2 SMNVEV (reference sequence). The CDR3 covers 14 residues. The CDR3 DNA is TGTGCCAGCAGCAACAGGGGGCAAAATGAAAAACTGTTTTTT. Amino acid sequence: CASSNRGQNEKLFF.

To note about this clone: A read error may produce the germline difference seen at one junction end. V usage is TRBV4-1 and J usage is TRBJ2-1; D call uncertain. This CDR3 has 12 residues. Germline CDR1 is MGHRA and CDR2 is YSYEKL. CDR3 loop: CASSQRYDEQFF. The CDR3 DNA reads as TGCGCCAGCAGCCAACGCTACGATGAGCAGTTCTTC.

To note about this clone: The sample contains more than one DNA sequence encoding this CDR3. The rearrangement uses TRBV5-4 and TRBJ2-7; D gene ambiguous. The length of the CDR3 is 12 residues. Germline loops: CDR1 SGHNT, CDR2 YYREEE (reference sequence). V was cut by 0 bases and J by 2 bases, with 3 bases left in between. Here the CDR3 DNA reads TGTGCCAGCAGCTTGGATACCTACGAGCAGTACTTC. Its translation: CASSLDTYEQYF.

The chain carries TRBV28 and TRBJ2-5; 11 bases align to TRBD1. This CDR3 is built from 17 residues. After removal of 0 bases from V and 1 base from J, the junction contained 4 bases not matched to a gene. Looked up from germline, CDR1 is MDHEN and CDR2 is SYDVKM. The CDR3 is CASSLWGQGVSQETQYF. CDR3 nucleotides: TGTGCCAGCAGTTTATGGGGACAGGGGGTAAGCCAAGAGACCCAGTACTTC.

The rearrangement joins TRBV19 to TRBJ2-1; 8 positions match TRBD1. V trimming: 1 base; J trimming: 10 bases; junction bases outside the gene matches: 6. Germline CDR1 and CDR2: LNHDA and SQIVND (reference sequence). CDR3 length: 14 residues. Here the CDR3 DNA reads TGTGCCAGTAGTATAGCCCCAGGGGGCGGCGAGCAGTTCTTC. Protein: CASSIAPGGGEQFF.

Note on this clone: This CDR3 is also generated by other DNA sequences in the sample. This chain joins TRBV2 and TRBJ2-3; D remains ambiguous. V was trimmed by 4 bases and J by 2 bases, leaving 4 bases between them. CDR3 size: 12 residues. Per germline, CDR1 SNHLY and CDR2 FYNNEI. In DNA, the CDR3 is TGTGCCAGCAGTGTAGTCACAGATACGCAGTATTTT. This codes for CASSVVTDTQYF.

The chain joins TRBV11-3 to TRBJ2-1; D might be TRBD2 (5 bases). Germline CDR1 and CDR2: SGHNT and YENEEA. The ends were cut back, 3 bases at V and 9 bases at J, with 12 bases in the middle. This CDR3 is built from 13 residues. Here the CDR3 reads CASSLYGEGEQFF. Written as DNA, the CDR3 is TGTGCCAGCAGCTTGTACGGAGAGGGTGAGCAGTTCTTC.

Turning to this clone: A read error may produce the germline difference seen at one junction end. CDR3 DNA: TGTGCCTGGGGTGTAATGGGGGGACGGAACGAGCAGTACTTC. It is translated as CAWGVMGGRNEQYF. J is TRBJ2-7 and V is TRBV30; maybe TRBD2 (6 bases). The CDR3 length is 14 residues. Germline V lookup: CDR1 GTSNPN, CDR2 SVGIG (reference sequence).

The chain recombines TRBV7-3 with TRBJ2-1, with 7 bases lining up with TRBD2. Losses at the gene ends were 4 bases for V and 5 bases for J; bases not matched to a gene: 11. The CDR3 sequence is 16 residues long. The germline CDR1 and CDR2 sequences are SGHTA and FQGTGA. CDR3 protein: CASSSLGSGIHNEQFF. The CDR3, as DNA: TGTGCCAGCAGCTCCCTGGGAAGCGGGATCCACAATGAGCAGTTCTTC.

The CDR3 bases are TGTGCCAGCAACGAACCGGGACAGGGAGAAGAGACCCAGTACTTC. It translates to CASNEPGQGEETQYF. V and J are TRBV7-9 and TRBJ2-5; 9 nucleotides match TRBD1. CDR1 is SEHNR, CDR2 FQNEAQ, per germline (reference sequence). V trimming: 7 bases; J trimming: 3 bases; junction bases outside the gene matches: 9. The CDR3 runs 15 residues. The variable domain in full, completed from reference TRBV7-9 and TRBJ2-5, reads DTGVSQNPRHKITKRGQNVTFRCDPISEHNRLYWYRQTLGQGPEFLTYFQNEAQLEKSRLLSDRFSAERPKGSFSTLEIQRTEQGDSAMYLCASNEPGQGEETQYFGPGTRLLVL.

This clone occurred a few times. As DNA, the CDR3 is TGTGCCATCTCGGGACAGGTGAACACTGAAGCTTTCTTT. Translating gives CAISGQVNTEAFF. The chain couples TRBV10-3 to TRBJ1-1; TRBD1 matches at 8 bases. This CDR3 comprises 13 residues. Trimming at V came to 8 bases and at J to 0 bases, leaving 2 bases not matched to a gene. The germline gives CDR1 ENHRY, CDR2 SYGVKD.

This clone came up once. At one boundary the junction diverges from the germline segment, which might be a read error. This chain uses TRBV6-1 with TRBJ2-5; no definite D call. Germline-derived CDR1 and CDR2 are MNHNS and SASEGT. CDR3 length: 13 residues. CDR3 loop: CASSPLLQETRYF. In DNA form, the CDR3 reads TGTGCCAGCAGCCCCCTTCTACAAGAGACCCGGTACTTC.

V and J are TRBV27 and TRBJ2-6; TRBD1 aligns across 8 bases. Looked up from germline, CDR1 is MNHEY and CDR2 is SMNVEV (reference sequence). V trimming: 1 base; J trimming: 2 bases; junction bases outside the gene matches: 7. The CDR3 spans 18 residues. In DNA, the CDR3 is TGTGCCAGCAGTTTATTTCAGGGGGCCGTAACTGGGGCCAACGTCCTGACTTTC. Protein: CASSLFQGAVTGANVLTF. The full variable domain, its missing parts supplied by reference TRBV27 and TRBJ2-6, is EAQVTQNPRYLITVTGKKLTVTCSQNMNHEYMSWYRQDPGLGLRQIYYSMNVEVTDKGDVPEGYKVSRKEKRNFPLILESPSPNQTSLYFCASSLFQGAVTGANVLTFGAGSRLTVL.

This clone showed up just once. This chain links TRBV7-3 with TRBJ2-1; TRBD2 matches 10 bases. This CDR3 spans 16 amino acids. CDR1 is SGHTA, CDR2 FQGTGA, per germline. Trimming removed 2 bases from V and 7 bases from J; junction bases left unmatched: 8. CDR3 region: CASSLQAGGPLNEQFF. The CDR3 nucleotides read TGTGCCAGCAGCTTACAAGCGGGAGGGCCCTTGAATGAGCAGTTCTTC.

The chain joins TRBV5-1 to TRBJ2-1, with 7 bases that match TRBD2. Germline CDR1 SGHRS, CDR2 YFSETQ. This CDR3 region has 17 residues. V gave up 1 base and J gave up 1 base; unmatched junction bases: 8. The chain's CDR3 is CASSLFAGEPSYNEQFF. Written as DNA, the CDR3 is TGCGCCAGCAGCTTGTTCGCGGGGGAACCATCCTACAATGAGCAGTTCTTC.

This rearrangement joins TRBV14 to TRBJ2-7, with 8 bases matching TRBD2. Per the germline V gene, CDR1 is SGHDN and CDR2 is FVKESK. The V segment lost 6 bases and the J segment 2 bases; nucleotides outside the gene matches: 6. This CDR3 has 14 amino acids. DNA for the CDR3: TGTGCCAGCAGAGCAAGCGGGAGACCCTACGAGCAGTACTTC. It yields the protein CASRASGRPYEQYF.

CDR3 coding DNA: TGCAGCGTTGTGGGACTAGCGGGAAACAATGAGCAGTTCTTC. Translated, it gives CSVVGLAGNNEQFF. This chain links TRBV29-1 with TRBJ2-1; 13 bases are a match to TRBD2. CDR1 SQVTM and CDR2 ANQGSEA come from the germline V gene. The CDR3 extends over 14 amino acids. Trimming removed 4 bases from V and 5 bases from J; junction bases left unmatched: 2.

The chain employs TRBV7-2 and TRBJ2-3; 11 nucleotides match TRBD2. The CDR3 runs 19 residues. CDR1 SGHTA and CDR2 FQGNSA come from the germline V gene. Germline trimming cut 7 bases from V and 0 bases from J; bases unmatched to any gene: 15. The CDR3 loop reads CASKLRGLAARSSTDTQYF. The CDR3 DNA is TGTGCCAGCAAATTAAGGGGACTAGCGGCCCGTTCTAGCACAGATACGCAGTATTTT.